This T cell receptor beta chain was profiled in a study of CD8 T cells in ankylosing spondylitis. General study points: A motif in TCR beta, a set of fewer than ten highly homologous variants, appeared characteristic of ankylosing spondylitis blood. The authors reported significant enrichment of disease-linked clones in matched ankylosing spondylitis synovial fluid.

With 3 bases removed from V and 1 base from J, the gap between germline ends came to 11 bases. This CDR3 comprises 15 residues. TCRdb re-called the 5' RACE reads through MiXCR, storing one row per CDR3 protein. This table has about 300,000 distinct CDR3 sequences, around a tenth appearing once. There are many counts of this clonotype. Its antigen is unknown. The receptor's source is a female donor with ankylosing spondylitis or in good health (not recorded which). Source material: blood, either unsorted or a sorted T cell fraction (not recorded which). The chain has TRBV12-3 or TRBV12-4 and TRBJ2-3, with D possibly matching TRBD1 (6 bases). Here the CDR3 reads CASSFGGFGTDTQYF. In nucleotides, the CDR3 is TGTGCCAGCAGTTTTGGGGGCTTCGGCACAGATACGCAGTATTTT.